This T cell receptor beta chain was captured in a study of cytomegalovirus exposure and HLA in healthy donors (dated 2017 in TCRdb). A note on the overall study: According to an earlier analysis of 587 of the donors, 150 million to 200 million T cells yielded 117 million unique TCR beta sequences and 276 Gb of sequence data. On average, over 200,000 unique TCR beta nucleotide sequences were sequenced per donor among about 400 genotyped donors of the cohort, with 15% to 20% of those sequences being non-productive. To study patterns of TCR occurrence, a later analysis re-analyzed previously published TCR beta repertoires from 500 to 850 donors and added high-resolution HLA genotyping. The study aimed to test whether cataloging public T cell receptors could reveal signatures of past pathogen exposure. Using immunosequencing, the study profiled T cell repertoires from fewer than 700 subjects and related those repertoires to cytomegalovirus serostatus. Among the roughly 390 genotyped donors, around 81% belonged to the genetic ancestry cluster associated with self-reported Caucasian donors. Alongside the repertoire data, information on donor age, sex, ethnicity and CMV serostatus was compiled. Typing coverage varied by locus: roughly 620-640 donors for A, B, C, DRB1 and DQB1; roughly 520 for DQA1; over 600 for DPA1; under 490 for DPB1. An earlier analysis of 587 of the donors applied high-throughput TCR beta sequencing to assess whether each TCR beta V gene segment acted as functional or pseudogenic. Approximately 300 gigabases of sequencing data and 78 million or so unique TCR sequences were included in an early release covering about 700 HLA-typed donors. High-throughput TCR immunosequencing, statistical association of individual TCRs with disease status, and machine learning were combined to predict cytomegalovirus infection status. Besides the first cohort of roughly 700 subjects, a separate validation cohort made up of 120 or so different subjects was used. A handful of DR-DQ haplotypes were treated as single units for association and clustering because of strong linkage in the cohort. Every discovery cohort repertoire had been produced on one sequencing platform. A later genetic analysis took genome-wide SNP genotypes for 398 of the 666 donors and used that subset as a discovery cohort. HLA typing covered class I and class II loci at four-digit resolution. In the later analysis, no new phenotypic data were used to find candidate immune exposures; instead, reliance was placed on TCR beta sequences and their occurrence across donors. The research as a whole found: According to a later analysis, most CMV-associated TCR beta chains appeared to be HLA-restricted, and the HLA associations seemed to be driven largely by CMV exposure. Because HLA typing was unavailable for some donors at each locus, only the typed subset was used in association tests. In a later genetic analysis, fewer N-insertions in productive TCRs were reported among donors in an Asian-associated ancestry cluster than the approximately 710-donor mean. A further reported finding was that TCR beta sequences accurately predicted the HLA-A and HLA-B alleles for most subjects in the first cohort. About 17 rarely observed V segments, including chromosome 9 orphons, were excluded from the earlier analysis of about 600 of the donors because counts were too low. The study gave a list of 150 to 200 TCR beta chains associated with cytomegalovirus. The authors suggested that the approach could potentially be extended to other disease states and immunological phenotypes. When HLA alleles, especially DR and DQ, strongly co-occurred, TCR associations were difficult to assign to individual alleles. In a later analysis, HLA-associated TCR beta chains showed more clonal expansion and lower generation probabilities than non-associated chains that were equally common. Correlated functional status among segregating V segments might be attributable to linkage disequilibrium, but an unknown experimental factor could not be ruled out. The classifier was reported to diagnose cytomegalovirus status with high specificity and sensitivity in both the original cohort and the validation cohort. CMV serostatus was the only immune exposure information available for the cohort. In a later analysis, over 15,000 TCR beta sequences were associated with specific HLA alleles at a false discovery rate of 0.05. According to a later analysis, parvovirus B19, influenza, CMV and Epstein-Barr virus appeared linked to several top co-occurrence clusters. A cluster of highly shared sequence variants was judged likely to represent a technical artifact of the sequencing pipeline. A few of the identified cytomegalovirus-associated TCR beta chains were confirmed in vitro to be specific for cytomegalovirus antigens. In an earlier analysis of some 500 of the donors, most TCR beta V segments were observed in productive rearrangements about 87% or about 30% of the time, broadly matching IMGT annotations. Sequencing depth was assumed to be roughly uniform across donors in the presence/absence analyses, though that assumption may not hold. V-gene and J-gene trimming of TCR beta chains was associated with a missense DCLRE1C variant in a later genetic analysis, and the association was replicated in an independent cohort. Most TCR sequences were seen in very few donors, while some public TCRs were found in many individuals. According to a later analysis, TCR association rates differed among HLA loci, with DRB1 alleles showing the most associated TCRs and HLA-C alleles showing the fewest. Only TCR beta chains were sequenced in this cohort, and the absence of alpha or paired-chain data limited detectable features. Some IMGT-functional V segments, including TRBV6-2 and TRBV6-3, could not be distinguished by the 87-base-pair reads and were therefore excluded.

The CDR3 goes from the cysteine to the phenylalanine over 16 residues. The CDR3 DNA has 48 bases and is translated from base 1. Via the germline V gene (reference sequence), CDR1 is LNHDA and CDR2 SQIVND. The germline V end is reduced by 5 bases and the J end by 5 bases; junction bases left unmatched: 12. The cohort was made up of roughly 670 healthy bone marrow donors. All cohort members were sampled while nominally healthy, although unrecorded immune exposures were likely present. The donor was CMV seropositive and belonged to the group of 250 to 300 seropositive cohort members. Every donor gave a peripheral blood sample, and the peripheral blood mononuclear cells from that sample were used for TCR beta sequencing. Genomic DNA extraction from the blood cell samples was performed with the Qiagen DNeasy Blood Extraction Kit. The library was obtained by the immunoSEQ multiplex PCR assay. For the multiplex PCR, a mixture combining 60 forward primers for TCR Vbeta segments and 13 reverse primers for TCR Jbeta segments was used. Amplification of the CDR3 region of rearranged TCR beta genes was performed with a multiplex PCR assay on genomic DNA. The Illumina HiSeq System was used to sequence the amplified TCR beta libraries as 87-base-pair reads. The published analysis was carried out like this. In a later analysis, tens of millions of unique TCR beta chains were counted across the roughly 700 repertoires, and around 11 million of these chains were shared by at least two donors. Raw reads were error-corrected and collapsed into unique sequences with a nearest-neighbor algorithm that merged closely related sequences to remove PCR and sequencing errors. CDR3 sequences were aligned to IMGT reference sequences to assign V, D and J gene segments. For a sequence to be retained, a match of at least six nucleotides was required to both a V gene segment and a J gene segment. Rearrangements were classified as productive when the CDR3 lacked stop codons and remained in frame with V and J, and all other rearrangements were classified as non-productive. CDR3 was defined according to IMGT convention as the region running from the second conserved V-encoded cysteine to the conserved J-encoded phenylalanine. The earlier analysis of 587 of the donors excluded any sequence lacking an unambiguous match to a single V gene segment. An earlier analysis of about 600 of the donors called V segments functional above 56.7% productive rearrangements and segregating when the between-donor standard deviation exceeded 5%. A statistical classification framework was built to diagnose cytomegalovirus status from the catalog of TCR beta chain sequences. In a later analysis, V and J genes were assigned by comparing TCR nucleotide sequences against IMGT/GENE-DB human TR gene sequences. In a later analysis, CDR3 sequences and most-parsimonious VDJ recombination scenarios were assigned using the TCRdist pipeline. In a later analysis, every TCR beta chain was defined by the combination of its CDR3 amino acid sequence and its V-gene family, and reads without a unique V-gene family were dropped. As a way to deal with suspected cross-contamination and a sequencing artifact, a later analysis dropped 500 to 700 nucleotide sequences that were highly shared and had low generation probability. A later analysis calculated a clonal expansion index for each public chain from normalized within-repertoire ranks of inferred template counts. In a later analysis, generation probabilities were computed using a VDJ recombination model fitted to out-of-frame rearrangements, and the results were checked against IGoR. A later analysis scored TCR-TCR, TCR-HLA and TCR-CMV co-occurrence with hypergeometric tests, applying a repertoire-size bias correction to TCR pairs. A later analysis estimated false discovery rates by permuting HLA or CMV assignments 20 times. In a later analysis, co-occurring TCRs were grouped using DBSCAN, and TCRdist sequence similarity was added for clustering within HLA-allele-positive subsets. Co-occurrence clustering excluded repertoires with fewer than 30,000 or more than 120,000 public chains, plus five with anomalous nucleotide sharing. TCRdb re-hosts the immuneACCESS table, in-frame sequences only. Its copies lack some clones; in the studies checked, an unresolved V gene accounts for under half of them, and the cause for the rest is not known. That table furnishes V, J and clone size, whereas the DNA furnished D and trimming. Recorded for this sample are 250,000 to 350,000 clones; roughly 88% of them occurred a single time. The leading ten clones occupy roughly 4% of the sample.

A remark on this clone: What this receptor recognizes is not known. Per-base qualities were not stored, and no clone one base away is much larger.

The sequence links TRBV19 to TRBJ2-1; TRBD1 agrees with 7 junctional bases. The TCR sequence derives from a man aged 40-50 years in good health and CMV-seropositive. The sequencing input was PBMCs. The CDR3 has the sequence CASSPRRDSLDNEQFF. The nucleotides are TGTGCCAGTAGTCCCCGCCGGGACAGCCTCGACAATGAGCAGTTCTTC.